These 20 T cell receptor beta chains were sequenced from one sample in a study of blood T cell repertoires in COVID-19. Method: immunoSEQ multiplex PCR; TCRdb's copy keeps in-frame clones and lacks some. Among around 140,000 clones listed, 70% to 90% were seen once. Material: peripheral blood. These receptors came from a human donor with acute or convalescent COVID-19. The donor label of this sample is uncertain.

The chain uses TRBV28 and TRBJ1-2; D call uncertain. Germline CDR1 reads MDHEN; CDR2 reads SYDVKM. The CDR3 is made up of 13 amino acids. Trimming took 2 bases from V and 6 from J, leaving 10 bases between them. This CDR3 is CASSLRQDNGYTF. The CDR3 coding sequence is TGTGCCAGCAGTTTAAGACAAGACAATGGCTACACCTTC.

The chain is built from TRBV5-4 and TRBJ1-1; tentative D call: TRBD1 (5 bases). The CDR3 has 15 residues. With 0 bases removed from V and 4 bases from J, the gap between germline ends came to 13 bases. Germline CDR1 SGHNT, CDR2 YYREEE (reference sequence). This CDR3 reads CASSLAGGRGTEAFF. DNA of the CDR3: TGTGCCAGCAGCTTGGCGGGGGGAAGGGGCACTGAAGCTTTCTTT.

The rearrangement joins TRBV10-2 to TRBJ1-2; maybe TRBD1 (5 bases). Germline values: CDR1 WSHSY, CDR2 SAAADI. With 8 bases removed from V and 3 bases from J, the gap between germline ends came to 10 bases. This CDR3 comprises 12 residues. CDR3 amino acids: CASLGGDYGYTF. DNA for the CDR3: TGCGCCAGCCTGGGGGGGGACTATGGCTACACCTTC.

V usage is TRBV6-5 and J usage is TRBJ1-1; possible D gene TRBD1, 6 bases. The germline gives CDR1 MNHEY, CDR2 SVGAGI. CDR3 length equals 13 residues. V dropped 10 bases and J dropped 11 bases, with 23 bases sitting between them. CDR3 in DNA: TGTGCCACCCCGCCCACACCGTGGGGGCAGGCTTTCTTT. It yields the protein CATPPTPWGQAFF.

CDR3 nucleotides: TGTGCCAGCAGCTTTGGGGCAGGTGGGGTTGGAGATACGCAGTATTTT. This codes for CASSFGAGGVGDTQYF. The rearrangement uses TRBV7-8 and TRBJ2-3; D is possibly TRBD1 (5 bases). This CDR3 is 16 amino acids long. Trimming shortened V by 3 bases and J by 5 bases, and 18 bases separated the two germline ends. Germline CDR1 is SGHVS and CDR2 is FQNEAQ. The full variable domain, rest sourced from reference TRBV7-8 and TRBJ2-3, is GAGVSQSPRYKVAKRGQDVALRCDPISGHVSLFWYQQALGQGPEFLTYFQNEAQLDKSGLPSDRFFAERPEGSVSTLKIQRTQQEDSAVYLCASSFGAGGVGDTQYFGPGTRLTVL.

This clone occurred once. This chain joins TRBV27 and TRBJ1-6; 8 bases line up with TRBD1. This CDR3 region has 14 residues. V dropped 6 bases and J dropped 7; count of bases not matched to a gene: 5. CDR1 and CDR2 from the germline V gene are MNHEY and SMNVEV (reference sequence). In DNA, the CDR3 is TGTGCCAGCAGATTGGACAGGGAGAATTCACCCCTCCACTTT. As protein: CASRLDRENSPLHF.

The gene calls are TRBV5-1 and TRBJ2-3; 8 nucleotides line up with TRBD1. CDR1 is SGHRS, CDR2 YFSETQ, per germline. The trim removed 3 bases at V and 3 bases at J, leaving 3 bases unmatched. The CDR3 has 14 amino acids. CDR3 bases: TGCGCCAGCAGCTGGGACAGGATGACAGATACGCAGTATTTT. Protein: CASSWDRMTDTQYF.

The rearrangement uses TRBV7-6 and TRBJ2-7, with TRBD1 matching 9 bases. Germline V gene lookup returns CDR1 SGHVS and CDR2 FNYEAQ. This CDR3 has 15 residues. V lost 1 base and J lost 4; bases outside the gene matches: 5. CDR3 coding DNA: TGTGCCAGCAGCTTAGAGGGGACAGGGCCTTACGAGCAGTACTTC. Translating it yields CASSLEGTGPYEQYF.

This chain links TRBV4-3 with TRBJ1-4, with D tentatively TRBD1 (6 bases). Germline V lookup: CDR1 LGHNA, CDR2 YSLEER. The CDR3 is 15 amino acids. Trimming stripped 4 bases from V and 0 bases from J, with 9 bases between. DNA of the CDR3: TGCGCCAGCAGCCCCGGGACATCAACTAATGAAAAACTGTTTTTT. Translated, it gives CASSPGTSTNEKLFF.

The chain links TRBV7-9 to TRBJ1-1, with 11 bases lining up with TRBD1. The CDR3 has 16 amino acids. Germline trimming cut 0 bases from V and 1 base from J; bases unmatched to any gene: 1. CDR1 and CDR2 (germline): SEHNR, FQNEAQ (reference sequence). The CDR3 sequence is CASSLAGQGGNTEAFF. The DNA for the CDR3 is TGTGCCAGCAGCTTAGCGGGACAGGGGGGGAACACTGAAGCTTTCTTT.

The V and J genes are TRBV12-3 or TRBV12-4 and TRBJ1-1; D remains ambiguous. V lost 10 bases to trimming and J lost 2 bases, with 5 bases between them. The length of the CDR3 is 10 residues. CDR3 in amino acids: CATTNTEAFF. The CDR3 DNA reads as TGTGCCACCACTAACACTGAAGCTTTCTTT.

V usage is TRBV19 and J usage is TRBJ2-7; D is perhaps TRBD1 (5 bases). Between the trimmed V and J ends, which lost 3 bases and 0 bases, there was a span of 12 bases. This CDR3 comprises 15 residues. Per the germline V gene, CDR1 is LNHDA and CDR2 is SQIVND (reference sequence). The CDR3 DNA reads TGTGCCAGTAGTATTTGGGGCTTTGACTCCTACGAGCAGTACTTC. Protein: CASSIWGFDSYEQYF. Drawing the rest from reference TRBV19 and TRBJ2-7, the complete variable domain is DGGITQSPKYLFRKEGQNVTLSCEQNLNHDAMYWYRQDPGQGLRLIYYSQIVNDFQKGDIAEGYSVSREKKESFPLTVTSAQKNPTAFYLCASSIWGFDSYEQYFGPGTRLTVT.

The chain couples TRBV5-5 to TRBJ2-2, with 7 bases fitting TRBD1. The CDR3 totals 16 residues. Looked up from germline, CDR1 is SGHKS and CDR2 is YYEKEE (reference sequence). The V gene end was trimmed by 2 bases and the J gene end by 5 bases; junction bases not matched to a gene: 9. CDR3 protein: CASSFSGTERTGELFF. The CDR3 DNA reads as TGTGCCAGCAGCTTCTCCGGGACAGAAAGAACCGGGGAGCTGTTTTTT. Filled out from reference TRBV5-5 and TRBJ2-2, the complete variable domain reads DAGVTQSPTHLIKTRGQQVTLRCSPISGHKSVSWYQQVLGQGPQFIFQYYEKEERGRGNFPDRFSARQFPNYSSELNVNALLLGDSALYLCASSFSGTERTGELFFGEGSRLTVL.

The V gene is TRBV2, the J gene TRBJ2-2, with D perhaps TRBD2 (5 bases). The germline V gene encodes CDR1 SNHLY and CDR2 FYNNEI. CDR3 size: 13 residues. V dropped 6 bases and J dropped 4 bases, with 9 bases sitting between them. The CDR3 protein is CASRGSGTGELFF. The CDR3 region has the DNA TGTGCCAGCAGGGGGAGTGGCACCGGGGAGCTGTTTTTT.

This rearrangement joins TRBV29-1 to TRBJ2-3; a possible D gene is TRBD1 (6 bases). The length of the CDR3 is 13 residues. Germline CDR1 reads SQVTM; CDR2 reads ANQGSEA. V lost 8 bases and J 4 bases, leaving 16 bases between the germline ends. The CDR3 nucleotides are TGCAGCTACCAGCCAGGGGCATCAGATACGCAGTATTTT. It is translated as CSYQPGASDTQYF.

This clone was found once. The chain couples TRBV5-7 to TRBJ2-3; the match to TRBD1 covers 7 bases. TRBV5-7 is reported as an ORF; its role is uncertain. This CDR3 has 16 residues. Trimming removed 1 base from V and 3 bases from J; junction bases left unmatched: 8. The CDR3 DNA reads TGTGCCAGCAGCTTGTCCTGGGACAGTTCGACAGATACGCAGTATTTT. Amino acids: CASSLSWDSSTDTQYF.

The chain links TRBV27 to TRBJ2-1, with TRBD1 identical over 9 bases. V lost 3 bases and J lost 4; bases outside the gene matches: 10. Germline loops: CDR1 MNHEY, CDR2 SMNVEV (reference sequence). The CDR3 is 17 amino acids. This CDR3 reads CASSFARGQGRYNEQFF. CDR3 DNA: TGTGCCAGCAGTTTCGCCCGCGGACAGGGGAGATACAATGAGCAGTTCTTC.

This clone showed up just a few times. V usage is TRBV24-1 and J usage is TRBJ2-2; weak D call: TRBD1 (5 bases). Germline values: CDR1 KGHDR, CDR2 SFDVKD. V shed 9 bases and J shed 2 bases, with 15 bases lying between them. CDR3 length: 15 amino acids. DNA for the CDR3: TGTGCCACCCCCAATAAGACAGAAAACACCGGGGAGCTGTTTTTT. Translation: CATPNKTENTGELFF.

CDR3 in amino acids: CASSTGTSNNEQFF. DNA of the CDR3: TGTGCCAGCAGCACCGGGACTAGCAACAATGAGCAGTTCTTC. The V and J genes are TRBV5-6 and TRBJ2-1; 9 positions agree with TRBD2. From germline, CDR1 is SGHDT and CDR2 YYEEEE. The CDR3 has 14 amino acids. V lost 4 bases, J lost 5 bases, and 4 bases stayed unmatched.

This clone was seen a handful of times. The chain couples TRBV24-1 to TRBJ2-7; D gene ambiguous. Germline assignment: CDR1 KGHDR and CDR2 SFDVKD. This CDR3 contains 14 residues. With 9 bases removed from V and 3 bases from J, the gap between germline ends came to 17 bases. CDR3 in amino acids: CATEAETKHYEQYV. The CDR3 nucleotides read TGTGCCACCGAAGCCGAGACAAAACACTACGAGCAGTACGTC.